This T cell receptor beta chain was recovered during a study of T cell clonotyping in hematopoietic cell transplantation. The assay was immunoSEQ multiplex PCR, and TCRdb's table has in-frame clones only and misses some. The table has tens of thousands of clones, about 74% seen once. This clone has more than one count but fewer than ten. Sample time point: recipient sample about 28 days before transplant, after cytoreduction. Germline trimming cut 1 base from V and 1 base from J; bases unmatched to any gene: 3. The CDR3 is 15 residues long. CDR1 is ENHRY and CDR2 is SYGVKD in the germline V gene. The V call is TRBV10-3, the J call TRBJ2-5; 7 nucleotides line up with TRBD1. The sample here was peripheral blood mononuclear cells, taken before stem cell transplant. The sequence was collected from a woman aged 25 to 39 with chronic myeloid leukemia. Some clones in this sample may be carry-over from other donors' samples. The CDR3 DNA reads as TGTGCCATCAGTGAGTTTGGGACAGTCCAAGAGACCCAGTACTTC. It encodes CAISEFGTVQETQYF.